Following are 7 T cell receptor beta chains from one sample sequenced in a study of blood T cell repertoires in COVID-19 (TCRdb year 2020). The protocol used for the library was the immunoSEQ multiplex PCR assay. The clones in this table, taken by TCRdb from immuneACCESS, are in-frame only. Not every clone is retained; where verified, under half of the shortfall comes from an unresolved V gene, and the cause of the rest is unknown. The sample contains roughly 200,000 clones, 88% of them found a single time. Jointly, the top ten make up more than 1.4% of the sample. Sequenced input: peripheral blood. These receptor sequences come from a young man with active or convalescent COVID-19.

The gene calls are TRBV6-4 and TRBJ2-3; TRBD1 is a possible D gene (6 bases). Germline assignment: CDR1 MRHNA and CDR2 SNTAGT. Trimming pared 4 bases from V and 3 bases from J, leaving 14 bases between. The CDR3 extends over 15 amino acids. The CDR3 nucleotides are TGTGCCAGCAGTGCCCGGGACACCCTAACAGATACGCAGTATTTT. As protein: CASSARDTLTDTQYF.

The chain uses TRBV5-1 and TRBJ2-7; D might be TRBD2 (5 bases). Germline V lookup: CDR1 SGHRS, CDR2 YFSETQ. The ends were cut back, 4 bases at V and 1 base at J, with 9 bases in the middle. CDR3 length: 13 residues. In nucleotides, the CDR3 is TGCGCCAGCAGCCCGGAGGTTTCCTACGAGCAGTACTTC. Translating it yields CASSPEVSYEQYF.

J is TRBJ2-1 and V is TRBV9, with TRBD2 matching over 7 bases. The CDR3 length is 14 residues. Trimming at V came to 3 bases and at J to 8 bases, leaving 8 bases not matched to a gene. Germline V gene data show CDR1 as SGDLS and CDR2 as YYNGEE. The CDR3 DNA follows: TGTGCCAGCAGCGCCCCAGTGGGGGGGGATGAGCAGTTCTTC. Translating it yields CASSAPVGGDEQFF. The entire variable domain, with the rest obtained from reference TRBV9 and TRBJ2-1, is as follows: DSGVTQTPKHLITATGQRVTLRCSPRSGDLSVYWYQQSLDQGLQFLIQYYNGEERAKGNILERFSAQQFPDLHSELNLSSLELGDSALYFCASSAPVGGDEQFFGPGTRLTVL.

The V and J genes are TRBV28 and TRBJ2-7; 8 positions agree with TRBD2. The V gene's germline CDR1 is MDHEN and CDR2 SYDVKM. The length of the CDR3 is 16 residues. Unmatched junction bases numbered 12, after V lost 2 bases and J lost 6 bases. CDR3 nucleotide sequence: TGTGCCAGCAGTTTAGAATCCGGGACTAGTAGACGCGAGCAGTACTTC. This translates into CASSLESGTSRREQYF.

Details on this clone: At one boundary the junction diverges from the germline segment, which might be a read error. This chain joins TRBV6-5 and TRBJ1-2, with TRBD1 matching 9 bases. CDR1 MNHEY and CDR2 SVGAGI come from the germline V gene. The CDR3 is 14 amino acids. CDR3 loop: CAGSRDRANYGYTF. The CDR3 bases are TGTGCCGGCAGTAGGGACAGGGCAAACTATGGCTACACCTTC.

V is TRBV7-2 and J is TRBJ1-2, with D possibly being TRBD1 (5 bases). The CDR3 spans 15 residues. CDR1 and CDR2 (germline): SGHTA, FQGNSA. V lost 5 bases, J lost 4 bases, and 17 bases lay in between. The CDR3 is CASSGGGPRAYGYTF. The CDR3 DNA reads as TGTGCCAGCAGCGGGGGGGGACCCAGGGCCTATGGCTACACCTTC.

CDR3 DNA sequence: TGTGCCAGTAGTATACCCATCGGGGGGGCTGAAGCTTTCTTT. Its translation: CASSIPIGGAEAFF. The chain recombines TRBV19 with TRBJ1-1, with D possibly being TRBD1 (5 bases). The CDR3 totals 14 residues. CDR1 is LNHDA and CDR2 is SQIVND in the germline V gene (reference sequence). With 2 bases removed from V and 6 bases from J, the gap between germline ends came to 13 bases.